These T cell receptor beta chains were read from a single sample in a study of blood T cells in healthy people across ages. One entry per CDR3 protein, called by TCRdb with MiXCR from the 5' RACE reads. The sample carries some 1.7 million distinct CDR3 sequences, roughly 30% recorded once. The material sequenced was blood. The receptors stem from a woman in her twenties or thirties in good health. The CDR3 runs from the conserved cysteine through the conserved F or W. Fields, in order: J gene, D gene, V gene, clone size, CDR3 protein, CDR3 DNA. The D gene is left open where the match is weak. Some rows have no size entry. The others give once, few or many, or a class for an expanded clone.

>TRBJ1-4|NA|TRBV3-1|NA
CASSQDWRRTNEKLFF
TGTGCCAGCAGCCAAGATTGGAGACGGACTAATGAAAAACTGTTTTTT
>TRBJ2-4|TRBD2|TRBV2|NA
CASSAGGAGRGRAVNIQYF
TGTGCCAGCAGTGCGGGGGGGGCTGGGCGCGGGAGGGCTGTAAACATTCAGTACTTC
>TRBJ2-1|NA|TRBV6-5|many
CASSLGPHNEQFF
TGTGCCAGCAGTTTGGGACCGCACAATGAGCAGTTCTTC
>TRBJ2-7|NA|TRBV20-1|many
CSARAGLHYEQYF
TGCAGTGCTAGGGCGGGACTTCACTACGAGCAGTACTTC
>TRBJ1-5|TRBD1|TRBV4-3|NA
CASSQDRTGGQGSNQPQHF
TGCGCCAGCAGCCAAGATAGGACGGGGGGACAGGGGAGCAATCAGCCCCAGCATTTT
>TRBJ2-3|TRBD2|TRBV20-1|NA
CSAIVSGSGTDTQYF
TGCAGTGCTATTGTTAGCGGGAGTGGCACAGATACGCAGTATTTT
>TRBJ2-7|NA|TRBV28|NA
CASSSPVGGWYEQYF
TGTGCCAGCAGTTCCCCCGTAGGGGGTTGGTACGAGCAGTACTTC
>TRBJ1-1|NA|TRBV11-2|few
CASRENDGVSTEAFF
TGTGCCAGCAGAGAAAACGACGGGGTGAGCACTGAAGCTTTCTTT
>TRBJ2-5|NA|TRBV20-1|NA
CSASRVFQYF
TGCAGTGCTAGCCGGGTGTTTCAGTACTTC
>TRBJ1-1|TRBD1|TRBV20-1|NA
CSARGQQNTEAFF
TGCAGTGCTAGGGGACAGCAGAACACTGAAGCTTTCTTT
>TRBJ2-5|NA|TRBV20-1|NA
CSAIGDQGGLGETQYF
TGCAGTGCTATAGGGGATCAGGGTGGTCTAGGGGAGACCCAGTACTTC
>TRBJ2-7|NA|TRBV13|few
CASSLDRASRSQYF
TGTGCCAGCAGCTTAGACCGGGCTAGCCGATCCCAGTACTTC
>TRBJ2-3|NA|TRBV11-2|NA
CASSSRIKGEEWTDTQYF
TGTGCCAGCAGCTCTCGGATTAAGGGGGAGGAGTGGACAGATACGCAGTATTTT
>TRBJ2-7|TRBD1|TRBV27|few
CASSLGQGAFHEQYF
TGTGCCAGCAGTTTGGGACAGGGGGCCTTCCACGAGCAGTACTTC
>TRBJ1-2|NA|TRBV28|few
CASLGGAGYGYTF
TGTGCCAGCTTGGGGGGCGCAGGCTATGGCTACACCTTC
>TRBJ1-2|TRBD1|TRBV28|few
CASNDWTGDYGYTF
TGTGCCAGCAATGATTGGACAGGAGACTATGGCTACACCTTC
>TRBJ2-5|TRBD1|TRBV6-5|many
CASSTTGTGRKTQYF
TGTGCCAGCAGCACTACTGGGACAGGGAGGAAGACCCAGTACTTC
>TRBJ2-5|NA|TRBV5-1|NA
CPSTAKGSPPSEAQYF
TGCCCCAGCACCGCCAAAGGGAGCCCTCCCTCCGAGGCCCAGTACTTC
>TRBJ2-7|NA|TRBV12-5|few
CASGLAAGDEQYF
TGTGCTAGTGGTTTGGCGGCAGGGGATGAGCAGTACTTC
>TRBJ2-3|NA|TRBV12-3/TRBV12-4|few
CASSVRSSTDTQYF
TGTGCCAGCTCCGTCCGCAGTAGCACAGATACGCAGTATTTT
>TRBJ2-5|TRBD1|TRBV18|many
CASSPNRGQETQYF
TGTGCCAGCAGCCCCAACAGGGGCCAAGAGACCCAGTACTTC
>TRBJ1-1|TRBD1|TRBV3-1|few
CASSRIDRGDTEAFF
TGTGCCAGCAGCCGTATAGACAGGGGCGACACTGAAGCTTTCTTT
>TRBJ2-1|NA|TRBV12-3/TRBV12-4|few
CASSFGGTGEQFF
TGTGCCAGCAGTTTCGGGGGTACGGGTGAGCAGTTCTTC
>TRBJ2-5|NA|TRBV4-3|NA
CASSQVLGSGQETQYF
TGCGCCAGCAGCCAAGTGTTGGGATCGGGCCAAGAGACCCAGTACTTC
>TRBJ2-7|NA|TRBV9|many
CASSVGSVAIDEQYF
TGTGCCAGCAGCGTAGGGTCCGTTGCGATCGACGAGCAGTACTTC
>TRBJ2-7|TRBD2|TRBV5-1|NA
CASSLATQLAGAGEQYF
TGCGCCAGCAGCTTGGCCACCCAACTAGCGGGGGCCGGGGAGCAGTACTTC
>TRBJ2-5|TRBD1|TRBV7-2|few
CASSLAGTGEGETQYF
TGTGCCAGCAGCCTAGCCGGGACAGGGGAGGGAGAGACCCAGTACTTC
>TRBJ2-3|TRBD1|TRBV5-6|few
CASGNRGPDTQYF
TGTGCCAGCGGCAACAGGGGTCCAGATACGCAGTATTTT
>TRBJ2-2|TRBD1|TRBV7-3|few
CASSLAPQGSPGELFF
TGTGCCAGCAGCTTAGCGCCACAGGGGAGCCCCGGGGAGCTGTTTTTT
>TRBJ2-1|TRBD2|TRBV12-3/TRBV12-4|many
CASSPTSGDNEQFF
TGTGCCAGCAGTCCCACTAGCGGGGACAATGAGCAGTTCTTC
>TRBJ2-3|NA|TRBV10-3|NA
CATRYTDTQYF
TGTGCCACGCGGTACACAGATACGCAGTATTTT
>TRBJ1-1|NA|TRBV20-1|many
CSARDQGSKGMNTEAFF
TGCAGTGCTAGAGATCAAGGGAGTAAGGGAATGAACACTGAAGCTTTCTTT
>TRBJ2-3|TRBD1|TRBV7-3|NA
CASSKGAGGDTQYF
TGTGCCAGCAGCAAGGGGGCCGGTGGAGATACGCAGTATTTT